This section outlines one T cell receptor beta chain sequence together with its context. Its specificity is not known. The data originate from a study of T cell responses to AZD1222 COVID-19 vaccine. Study findings and constraints: Close to half of all spike-specific TCRs reportedly target regions of the variants that are unmutated. Of the AZD1222 recipients, only 6 or 7 were seropositive at baseline. At 160-218 and 743-854, vaccine-associated CD4 TCRs were dominant, and they spanned spike. Donors were largely white British and mainly female; clonal diversity was possibly underestimated.

Profiled with immunoSEQ multiplex PCR; TCRdb holds only in-frame clones, not every one. The sample carries approximately 180,000 clones, about 90% recorded once. CDR3 size: 15 residues. V lost 4 bases, J lost 2 bases, and 6 bases stayed unmatched. CDR1 and CDR2 (germline): MDHEN, SYDVKM. This TCR came from an adult who received the MenACWY meningococcal vaccine as a control. The V call is TRBV28, the J call TRBJ2-5; 8 nucleotides line up with TRBD2. This specimen consisted of peripheral blood, obtained 28 days after the second dose of the MenACWY control vaccine. The CDR3 coding sequence is TGTGCCAGCAGTTCGGGAGGGGCAGAACAAGAGACCCAGTACTTC. Its protein product is CASSSGGAEQETQYF.